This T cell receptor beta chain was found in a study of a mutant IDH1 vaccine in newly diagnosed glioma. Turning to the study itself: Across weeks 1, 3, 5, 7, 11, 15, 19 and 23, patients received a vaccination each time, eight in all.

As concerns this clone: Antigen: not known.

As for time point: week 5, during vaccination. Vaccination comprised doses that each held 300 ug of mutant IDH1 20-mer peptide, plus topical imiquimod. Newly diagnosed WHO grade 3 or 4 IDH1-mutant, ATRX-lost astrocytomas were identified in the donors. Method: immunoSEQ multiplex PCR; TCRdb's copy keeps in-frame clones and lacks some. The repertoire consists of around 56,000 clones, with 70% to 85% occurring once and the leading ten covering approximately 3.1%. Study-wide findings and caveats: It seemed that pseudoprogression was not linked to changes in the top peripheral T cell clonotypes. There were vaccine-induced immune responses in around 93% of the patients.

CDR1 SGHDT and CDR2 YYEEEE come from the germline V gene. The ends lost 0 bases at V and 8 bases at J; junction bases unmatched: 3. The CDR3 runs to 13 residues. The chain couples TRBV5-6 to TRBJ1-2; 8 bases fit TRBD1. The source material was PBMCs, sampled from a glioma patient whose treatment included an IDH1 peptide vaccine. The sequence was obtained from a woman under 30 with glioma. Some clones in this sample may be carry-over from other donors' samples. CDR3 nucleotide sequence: TGTGCCAGCAGCTTGGCAGGGGGCCAAGGCTACACCTTC. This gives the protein CASSLAGGQGYTF.